This TCR beta chain was found in a study of Graves' ophthalmopathy and Graves' hyperthyroidism (dated by TCRdb to 2016 to 2018). Concerning the study at large: Hyperthyroidism was considered stable if no progression to ophthalmopathy occurred within 18 months of follow-up. To explore V-J signatures that separate ophthalmopathy from hyperthyroidism, a discovery set of 100 patients was enrolled, consisting of roughly 45 with ophthalmopathy and approximately 57 with stable hyperthyroidism. The independent validation cohort included approximately 19 hyperthyroidism patients plus 17 patients who later progressed from hyperthyroidism to ophthalmopathy. To tell Graves' ophthalmopathy apart from Graves' hyperthyroidism, and to predict which patients would progress to ophthalmopathy, the study relied on TCR beta repertoire signatures. After sampling, hyperthyroidism patients received methimazole starting at 30 mg daily, and ophthalmopathy patients received high-dose intravenous methylprednisolone. In more than 5 hyperthyroidism patients, the T-cell repertoire of thyroid tissue was compared with the T-cell repertoire of blood. In total, 135 blood samples were TCR-sequenced: fewer than 50 ophthalmopathy, roughly 80 hyperthyroidism and some 17 hyperthyroidism-to-ophthalmopathy patients.

Of note for this clonotype: This receptor's antigen is unknown. One base away there is no much larger clone; base qualities are not given.

CDR1 and CDR2 are read off the germline V gene as MDHEN and SYDVKM. The junction carries 10 bases between V and J, which are trimmed by 5 bases and 5 bases respectively. Its CDR3 holds 12 amino acids, cysteine through phenylalanine. Of the read, only the CDR3 DNA is kept; its 36 bases are in frame from base 1. For repertoire sequencing, the TCR beta CDR3 regions were amplified from RNA transcripts. HTBI primers and the Qiagen OneStep RT-PCR kit were used in a first-round RT-PCR, which was followed by a second-round multiplex PCR, size selection and purification. Libraries were sequenced on an Illumina HiSeq2000 using paired-end 100 bp reads. Under the source paper's analysis protocol: Reads were processed with SOAPnuke, discarding reads with adapters, uncalled bases, mean Phred below 15, or no exact constant-primer or identifier match. COPE v1.2.5 was used to merge high-quality paired reads. Unique nucleotide sequences were defined as clonotypes and aligned to IMGT TRB V, D and J references using MiTCR v1.1. The analysis was limited to V-J combinations with a frequency above 0.0001, which together covered about 99% of the repertoires. For each V-J combination, a TCR clonal expansion and chaos score was defined as F50 clonal expansion divided by the chaos observed in the TCRdist matrix. Welch's t-statistics and random forest were used to narrow the features down to more than 10 V-J combinations, which were then fed into a naive Bayes classifier. Thyroid-blood repertoire similarity was quantified with the Morisita-Horn index. TCRdb took the public reads, trimmed them with fastp at Q25, ran MiXCR for clone calling and kept in-frame beta chains. Identical CDR3 protein sequences are pooled into one entry, listed with their most common genes and DNA. For this entry, the V and J calls and clone size follow TCRdb and not the study's own pipeline. The sample table holds about 550,000 distinct CDR3 sequences, of which less than 45% were seen once. About 4% of the sample is in the top ten clones.

Results and caveats for the whole study, not just this receptor: Ophthalmopathy was separated from stable hyperthyroidism by the 13-signature model with about 90% sensitivity and roughly 83% specificity in cross-validation and with 80%/75% in the test set. In validation, the model predicted ophthalmopathy progression with 70.59% sensitivity and approximately 72% specificity; around twelve predicted patients were CT-confirmed with GO in a median of 6.5 months. Among expanded thyroid clonotypes with frequency above 0.001, most also showed up in blood, which suggests that blood repertoires may reflect the thyroid immune response. Sample size was not statistically predetermined, and group allocation was not concealed from the investigators.

Hyperthyroidism patients were newly diagnosed, were aged 18 to 65 years, and had a disease duration under 2 months. Patients with other autoimmune diseases, uncontrolled infections, pregnancy or lactation were excluded from the study. Diagnosis relied on clinical symptoms, serum thyroxine, TRAb, thyroid ultrasound and orbital computed tomography. Total RNA was extracted using Trizol reagent, and RNA quality was checked on an Agilent 2100 Bioanalyzer. Sequenced input: peripheral blood or thyroid tissue (not recorded which). The V and J genes are TRBV28 and TRBJ2-7; the D gene assignment is ambiguous. This TCR was recovered from an adult man with Graves' hyperthyroidism. The nucleotides are TGTGCCAGCAGTGTAGACTCGCACGAGCAGTACTTC. It codes for CASSVDSHEQYF.